The rows below give T cell receptor beta chains drawn from one sample of a study of OX40 agonist ivuxolimab in advanced cancers. TCRdb's table, derived via immunoSEQ multiplex PCR, lists solely in-frame clones and lacks some. The sample has 60,000 to 70,000 clones, roughly 80% seen once. This material consisted of CD4+ or CD8+ T cells sorted from blood, taken in a trial of the OX40 agonist ivuxolimab. These receptors were obtained from an adult with an advanced solid tumor such as melanoma, head and neck, liver or kidney cancer. CDR3s include the opening cysteine and the closing phenylalanine or tryptophan. Each record gives: J gene, clone size, V gene, D gene, CDR3 protein, CDR3 DNA. A D gene is named only where the DNA matches it firmly. For some rows the clone size is stated as once, few or many, or as a class when expanded; others skip it.

J gene: TRBJ2-5
clone size: -
V gene: TRBV4-2
D gene: -
CDR3 protein: CASSQDSTRAETQYF
CDR3 DNA: TGTGCCAGCAGCCAAGATTCCACGAGGGCGGAGACCCAGTACTTC

J gene: TRBJ2-1
clone size: -
V gene: TRBV5-6
D gene: -
CDR3 protein: CASSNRTDPWFF
CDR3 DNA: TGTGCCAGCAGCAATAGGACGGACCCTTGGTTCTTC

J gene: TRBJ1-4
clone size: once
V gene: TRBV7-9
D gene: TRBD1
CDR3 protein: CASSLGTGTKLFF
CDR3 DNA: TGTGCCAGCAGCTTAGGGACAGGGACAAAACTGTTTTTT

J gene: TRBJ2-1
clone size: -
V gene: TRBV11-3
D gene: -
CDR3 protein: CASSLEGIGEQFF
CDR3 DNA: TGTGCCAGCAGCTTAGAAGGGATTGGTGAGCAGTTCTTC

J gene: TRBJ2-5
clone size: -
V gene: TRBV4-1
D gene: TRBD2
CDR3 protein: CASSQAPGGRETQYF
CDR3 DNA: TGCGCCAGCAGCCAAGCACCGGGGGGGCGGGAGACCCAGTACTTC

J gene: TRBJ1-2
clone size: -
V gene: TRBV12-5
D gene: -
CDR3 protein: CASGTSGTSYGYTF
CDR3 DNA: TGTGCTAGTGGTACCTCCGGGACTTCCTATGGCTACACCTTC

J gene: TRBJ2-3
clone size: -
V gene: TRBV27
D gene: -
CDR3 protein: CASGATDTQYF
CDR3 DNA: TGTGCCAGCGGGGCCACAGATACGCAGTATTTT

J gene: TRBJ2-7
clone size: -
V gene: TRBV6-1
D gene: -
CDR3 protein: CASNPNGEWGEQYF
CDR3 DNA: TGTGCCAGCAACCCGAACGGGGAGTGGGGCGAGCAGTACTTC

J gene: TRBJ1-4
clone size: -
V gene: TRBV6-6
D gene: -
CDR3 protein: CASRKGVATNEKLFF
CDR3 DNA: TGTGCCAGCAGGAAGGGGGTTGCAACTAATGAAAAACTGTTTTTT

J gene: TRBJ1-2
clone size: -
V gene: TRBV6-5
D gene: -
CDR3 protein: CASSYRQFYGYTF
CDR3 DNA: TGTGCCAGCAGTTACCGCCAGTTCTATGGCTACACCTTC